These T cell receptor beta chains were read from a single sample in a study of shared clonotypes between healthy human individuals. Generated by immunoSEQ multiplex PCR, the TCRdb table keeps only in-frame clones and is missing some. The sample includes some 2,500,000 clones, approximately 93% seen only once; the top ten take 0.36%. Sequenced input: naive CD4+ T cells from PBMCs. All receptors come from a man aged 18 to 29 in good health. Some clones in this sample may be carry-over from other donors' samples. Each CDR3 is given with its conserved first and last residue. Each record gives: J gene, CDR3 length, D gene, V gene, clone size, CDR3 protein, CDR3 DNA. A D gene is named only where the DNA matches it firmly. Some rows mark clone size as missing; the rest say once, few, many or name a class of expanded clone.

J: TRBJ1-5; length: 15; D: -; V: TRBV27; size: once; CDR3: CASSSNQGGNQPQHF; DNA: TGTGCCAGCAGTTCTAACCAGGGCGGCAATCAGCCCCAGCATTTT
J: TRBJ2-4; length: 14; D: -; V: TRBV2; size: -; CDR3: CASSEEAAMNIQYF; DNA: TGTGCCAGCAGTGAAGAAGCCGCAATGAACATTCAGTACTTC
J: TRBJ2-7; length: 13; D: -; V: TRBV5-4; size: -; CDR3: CASSLESAYEQYF; DNA: TGTGCCAGCAGCTTGGAGTCTGCCTACGAGCAGTACTTC
J: TRBJ1-1; length: 14; D: -; V: TRBV5-1; size: -; CDR3: CASSLTGIITEAFF; DNA: TGCGCCAGCAGCTTGACGGGGATAATCACTGAAGCTTTCTTT
J: TRBJ1-2; length: 14; D: -; V: TRBV7-9; size: -; CDR3: CASSLVPGVGGYTF; DNA: TGTGCCAGCAGCTTAGTTCCAGGAGTGGGTGGCTACACCTTC
J: TRBJ1-5; length: 13; D: -; V: TRBV19; size: few; CDR3: CASGTEIYQPQHF; DNA: TGTGCCAGTGGGACCGAGATTTATCAGCCCCAGCATTTT
J: TRBJ2-1; length: 16; D: -; V: TRBV7-2; size: -; CDR3: CASSFPGRRTYNEQFF; DNA: TGTGCCAGCAGCTTCCCGGGACGGAGGACGTACAATGAGCAGTTCTTC
J: TRBJ2-1; length: 13; D: TRBD2; V: TRBV7-9; size: once; CDR3: CASKGREKNEQFF; DNA: TGTGCCAGCAAGGGGAGGGAAAAAAATGAGCAGTTCTTC
J: TRBJ1-3; length: 15; D: -; V: TRBV7-9; size: -; CDR3: CASSQEGGSGVTIYF; DNA: TGTGCCAGCAGCCAAGAGGGCGGGAGCGGCGTCACCATATATTTT
J: TRBJ1-2; length: 12; D: -; V: TRBV6-1; size: -; CDR3: CASLERGYGYTF; DNA: TGTGCCAGCCTGGAAAGGGGATATGGCTACACCTTC
J: TRBJ2-3; length: 14; D: -; V: TRBV9; size: -; CDR3: CASSVVARTDTQYF; DNA: TGTGCCAGCAGCGTAGTGGCTAGGACAGATACGCAGTATTTT
J: TRBJ2-7; length: 15; D: TRBD1; V: TRBV5-3; size: -; CDR3: CASSPTRTGRDEQYF; DNA: TGTGCCAGCAGCCCTACCAGGACAGGGCGAGACGAGCAGTACTTC
J: TRBJ2-7; length: 15; D: -; V: TRBV7-2; size: -; CDR3: CASRPGPGYTYEQYF; DNA: TGTGCCAGCCGCCCGGGGCCGGGGTATACCTACGAGCAGTACTTC
J: TRBJ1-2; length: 14; D: -; V: TRBV15; size: -; CDR3: CATSRDYGNYGYTF; DNA: TGTGCCACCAGCAGAGATTATGGGAACTATGGCTACACCTTC
J: TRBJ2-5; length: 11; D: -; V: TRBV7-8; size: -; CDR3: CASSPPETQYF; DNA: TGTGCCAGCAGCCCCCCGGAGACCCAGTACTTC
J: TRBJ2-4; length: 15; D: -; V: TRBV11-3; size: -; CDR3: CASSLDLGAESIQYF; DNA: TGTGCCAGCAGCTTAGATCTTGGGGCCGAGAGCATTCAGTACTTC
J: TRBJ2-7; length: 15; D: -; V: TRBV15; size: -; CDR3: CATSRDSPNSYEQYF; DNA: TGTGCCACCAGCAGAGATTCGCCCAATTCCTACGAGCAGTACTTC
J: TRBJ2-7; length: 14; D: TRBD1; V: TRBV11-2; size: -; CDR3: CASSPRTGAYEQYF; DNA: TGTGCCAGCAGCCCTAGAACAGGGGCCTACGAGCAGTACTTC
J: TRBJ2-4; length: 15; D: -; V: TRBV5-6; size: -; CDR3: CASSLFQGAKNIQYF; DNA: TGTGCCAGCAGCTTGTTTCAGGGAGCCAAAAACATTCAGTACTTC
J: TRBJ2-7; length: 17; D: -; V: TRBV2; size: once; CDR3: CASGTGHPGLVPYEQYF; DNA: TGTGCCAGCGGCACGGGACATCCGGGACTCGTACCCTACGAGCAGTACTTC
J: TRBJ2-3; length: 14; D: TRBD1; V: TRBV6-1; size: -; CDR3: CASVKGQVTDTQYF; DNA: TGTGCCAGCGTCAAGGGACAGGTTACAGATACGCAGTATTTT
J: TRBJ2-6; length: 17; D: TRBD1; V: TRBV7-2; size: -; CDR3: CASSLGRGYSGANVLTF; DNA: TGTGCCAGCAGCTTGGGCAGGGGGTACTCTGGGGCCAACGTCCTGACTTTC
J: TRBJ2-3; length: 15; D: TRBD2; V: TRBV6-5; size: once; CDR3: CASSYSAGVTDTQYF; DNA: TGTGCCAGCAGTTACTCGGCGGGAGTCACAGATACGCAGTATTTT
J: TRBJ2-1; length: 17; D: -; V: TRBV5-1; size: -; CDR3: CASSLGVGPLSYNEQFF; DNA: TGCGCCAGCAGCTTGGGGGTGGGACCCCTATCCTACAATGAGCAGTTCTTC
J: TRBJ2-5; length: 17; D: -; V: TRBV11-2; size: -; CDR3: CASSFRWRLQLVETQYF; DNA: TGTGCCAGCAGCTTTAGATGGCGTCTTCAGCTTGTGGAGACCCAGTACTTC
J: TRBJ1-2; length: 14; D: TRBD1; V: TRBV28; size: -; CDR3: CASSSGQAAMVWTF; DNA: TGTGCCAGCAGTTCCGGACAGGCCGCGATGGTGTGGACCTTC
J: TRBJ2-1; length: 13; D: TRBD2; V: TRBV10-3; size: -; CDR3: CAIAGRASNEQFF; DNA: TGTGCCATCGCCGGGAGGGCCTCCAATGAGCAGTTCTTC
J: TRBJ2-3; length: 14; D: -; V: TRBV6-1; size: once; CDR3: CASSVGASTDTQYF; DNA: TGTGCCAGCAGTGTAGGGGCTAGCACAGATACGCAGTATTTT
J: TRBJ2-1; length: 15; D: -; V: TRBV5-1; size: -; CDR3: CASSLFRSSYNEQFF; DNA: TGCGCCAGCAGCTTATTCCGGAGCTCCTACAATGAGCAGTTCTTC
J: TRBJ2-1; length: 15; D: -; V: TRBV9; size: few; CDR3: CASSVAGDYYNEQFF; DNA: TGTGCCAGCAGCGTAGCGGGTGATTACTACAATGAGCAGTTCTTC
J: TRBJ2-7; length: 15; D: -; V: TRBV5-4; size: once; CDR3: CASRSGTLSSYEQYF; DNA: TGTGCCAGCAGGTCCGGGACCCTTAGCTCCTACGAGCAGTACTTC
J: TRBJ2-7; length: 14; D: -; V: TRBV27; size: -; CDR3: CASSLQGHSYEQYF; DNA: TGTGCCAGCAGTCTACAGGGCCATTCCTACGAGCAGTACTTC
J: TRBJ2-3; length: 16; D: TRBD2; V: TRBV18; size: -; CDR3: CASSRNTLAGADTQYF; DNA: TGTGCCAGCTCACGTAACACACTAGCGGGAGCAGATACGCAGTATTTT
J: TRBJ2-1; length: 17; D: TRBD2; V: TRBV28; size: -; CDR3: CATVRGLAGGSYNEQFF; DNA: TGTGCCACCGTCAGAGGACTAGCGGGAGGGTCCTACAATGAGCAGTTCTTC
J: TRBJ1-3; length: 16; D: -; V: TRBV18; size: once; CDR3: CASSPVGQSSGNTIYF; DNA: TGTGCCAGCTCGCCTGTGGGGCAGAGCTCTGGAAACACCATATATTTT
J: TRBJ1-2; length: 15; D: -; V: TRBV7-9; size: -; CDR3: CASSLAPTFTPGYTF; DNA: TGTGCCAGCAGCTTAGCACCCACCTTCACCCCGGGCTACACCTTC
J: TRBJ1-4; length: 11; D: -; V: TRBV6-1; size: -; CDR3: CASRKEKKLFF; DNA: TGTGCCAGCAGAAAAGAAAAAAAACTGTTTTTT
J: TRBJ1-3; length: 15; D: -; V: TRBV28; size: -; CDR3: CASSFRVLSGNTIYF; DNA: TGTGCCAGCAGTTTTCGGGTTCTCTCTGGAAACACCATATATTTT
J: TRBJ1-2; length: 15; D: TRBD1; V: TRBV7-2; size: -; CDR3: CASSLGGTGTYGYTF; DNA: TGTGCCAGCAGCTTAGGTGGGACAGGCACCTATGGCTACACCTTC
J: TRBJ2-1; length: 16; D: TRBD2; V: TRBV7-8; size: -; CDR3: CASSFMGRGSYNEQFF; DNA: TGTGCCAGCAGCTTCATGGGGAGGGGCTCCTACAATGAGCAGTTCTTC
J: TRBJ2-7; length: 14; D: -; V: TRBV28; size: -; CDR3: CASSPAALTYEQYF; DNA: TGTGCCAGCAGCCCAGCAGCCCTCACCTACGAGCAGTACTTC
J: TRBJ2-3; length: 16; D: -; V: TRBV4-1; size: -; CDR3: CASSQGRRVSTDTQYF; DNA: TGCGCCAGCAGCCAAGGCCGGCGGGTTTCGACAGATACGCAGTATTTT
J: TRBJ2-7; length: 14; D: TRBD1; V: TRBV2; size: -; CDR3: CASSEDRHSYEQYF; DNA: TGTGCCAGCAGTGAGGACAGGCACTCCTACGAGCAGTACTTC
J: TRBJ1-2; length: 14; D: -; V: TRBV5-1; size: -; CDR3: CASSPTGPNGGYTF; DNA: TGCGCCAGCAGCCCAACCGGGCCCAACGGGGGCTACACCTTC
J: TRBJ2-5; length: 13; D: TRBD1; V: TRBV5-1; size: -; CDR3: CASSLGQGGTQYF; DNA: TGCGCCAGCAGCTTGGGACAGGGCGGGACCCAGTACTTC
J: TRBJ2-7; length: 15; D: -; V: TRBV6-1; size: -; CDR3: CASGGTSSGTYEQYF; DNA: TGTGCCAGCGGGGGAACTAGCAGTGGCACCTACGAGCAGTACTTC
J: TRBJ2-5; length: 14; D: -; V: TRBV5-1; size: -; CDR3: CASSLIGQQETQYF; DNA: TGCGCCAGCAGCTTGATAGGACAGCAAGAGACCCAGTACTTC
J: TRBJ2-5; length: 16; D: -; V: TRBV11-2; size: -; CDR3: CASSLDLAANQETQYF; DNA: TGTGCCAGCAGCTTAGATCTTGCGGCAAACCAAGAGACCCAGTACTTC
J: TRBJ2-3; length: 16; D: TRBD2; V: TRBV5-1; size: -; CDR3: CASSPEASGSTDTQYF; DNA: TGCGCCAGCAGCCCGGAGGCTAGCGGGAGCACAGATACGCAGTATTTT
J: TRBJ1-5; length: 14; D: -; V: TRBV30; size: -; CDR3: CAWSLGHSNQPQHF; DNA: TGTGCCTGGAGTTTAGGTCACAGCAATCAGCCCCAGCATTTT
J: TRBJ2-7; length: 18; D: TRBD1; V: TRBV7-6; size: -; CDR3: CASSLQSGTGGIWDEQYF; DNA: TGTGCCAGCAGCCTCCAATCCGGGACAGGGGGGATCTGGGACGAGCAGTACTTC
J: TRBJ1-2; length: 14; D: -; V: TRBV5-1; size: -; CDR3: CASSLGQGIGGYTF; DNA: TGCGCCAGCAGCTTGGGCCAGGGAATTGGTGGCTACACCTTC
J: TRBJ2-5; length: 16; D: TRBD2; V: TRBV29-1; size: -; CDR3: CSVDGTSGSGGETQYF; DNA: TGCAGCGTTGACGGCACTAGCGGGAGCGGCGGGGAGACCCAGTACTTC
J: TRBJ2-2; length: 11; D: -; V: TRBV29-1; size: -; CDR3: CSVMDTGELFF; DNA: TGCAGCGTTATGGACACCGGGGAGCTGTTTTTT
J: TRBJ2-2; length: 16; D: TRBD1; V: TRBV28; size: -; CDR3: CASSLAGQVTPKELFF; DNA: TGTGCCAGCAGTTTAGCCGGACAGGTTACGCCGAAGGAGCTGTTTTTT